Following are 2 T cell receptor beta chains from one sample sequenced in a study of T-cell reconstitution after alpha-beta-depleted transplantation in children. It was with unique molecular identifiers that the TCRbeta library was prepared. A single record per CDR3 protein comes from TCRdb applying MiXCR to the PCR reads. This repertoire shows 81,000 or so distinct CDR3 sequences, around 16% found once; its top ten account for roughly a fifth. This sample comprised PBMCs, mostly from graft donor cells, obtained 180 days after TCRalphabeta/CD19-depleted stem cell transplant. The receptors shown here come from a male patient between 2 and 15 years old who had a stem cell transplant for acute lymphoblastic leukemia, so the T cells may come from the graft donor.

The rearrangement links TRBV5-1 to TRBJ1-2; 9 nucleotides align to TRBD1. The CDR3 is 15 amino acids. J was trimmed by 4 bases and V by 2 bases; bases with no gene match: 6. The germline V gene encodes CDR1 SGHRS and CDR2 YFSETQ. Written as DNA, the CDR3 is TGCGCCAGCAGCTTAGATGGACAGGGGCTCTATGGCTACACCTTC. Residues: CASSLDGQGLYGYTF.

CDR3 in DNA: TGTGCCAGCGGACGCGGGGGGAACACAGATACGCAGTATTTT. It translates to CASGRGGNTDTQYF. The gene calls are TRBV7-2 and TRBJ2-3, with TRBD2 identical over 8 bases. The CDR3 loop spans 14 amino acids. Trimming took 8 bases from V and 2 from J; bases not matched to a gene: 6. Germline-derived CDR1 and CDR2 are SGHTA and FQGNSA.